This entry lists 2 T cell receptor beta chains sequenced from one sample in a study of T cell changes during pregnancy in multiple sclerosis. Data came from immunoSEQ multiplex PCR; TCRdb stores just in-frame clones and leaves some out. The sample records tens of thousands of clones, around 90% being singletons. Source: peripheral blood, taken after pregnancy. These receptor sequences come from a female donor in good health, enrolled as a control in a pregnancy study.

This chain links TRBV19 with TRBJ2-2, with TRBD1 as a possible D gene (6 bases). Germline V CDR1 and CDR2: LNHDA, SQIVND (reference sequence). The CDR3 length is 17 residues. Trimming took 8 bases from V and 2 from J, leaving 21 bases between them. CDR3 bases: TGTGCCAGTGACCCGGTGGGGGCGAACTCCAACACCGGGGAGCTGTTTTTT. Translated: CASDPVGANSNTGELFF.

The CDR3 sequence: CASSLEGGTSYEQYF. In nucleotides, the CDR3 is TGTGCCAGCAGCTTGGAGGGCGGGACCTCCTACGAGCAGTACTTC. The rearrangement links TRBV5-6 to TRBJ2-7; a possible D gene is TRBD2 (6 bases). The germline gives CDR1 SGHDT, CDR2 YYEEEE. This CDR3 is 15 amino acids long. The V end was cut by 0 bases, the J end by 0 bases, with 10 bases between.